A single sample gave rise to the 17 T cell receptor beta chains below, sequenced in a study of early T cells in non-severe SARS-CoV-2 infection. TCRdb redid the calling of the 5' RACE reads with MiXCR, one entry per CDR3 protein. The data contain roughly 61,000 distinct CDR3 sequences, about 10% of them seen just once; the ten biggest clones take up about 1.7%. The sample taken for sequencing was whole blood. The origin of the receptors is an adult who was a healthcare worker with PCR-confirmed SARS-CoV-2 infection or an uninfected control (not recorded which).

V gene TRBV5-4 combines with J gene TRBJ1-2, with D uncertain. This CDR3 has 14 amino acids. V gave up 0 bases and J gave up 4 bases, with 10 bases separating them. Germline CDR1 is SGHNT and CDR2 is YYREEE (reference sequence). The CDR3 DNA reads TGTGCCAGCAGCTTGGACCAGACGCCCTATGGCTACACCTTC. This gives the protein CASSLDQTPYGYTF.

This clonotype was observed many times. CDR3 amino acids: CASSSGLAVYEQFF. The CDR3 bases are TGTGCCAGCAGCTCGGGACTAGCGGTCTATGAGCAGTTCTTC. This chain connects TRBV9 to TRBJ2-1, with 11 bases that match TRBD2. The germline V gene encodes CDR1 SGDLS and CDR2 YYNGEE. This CDR3 has 14 residues. With V trimmed by 4 bases and J by 8 bases, 5 bases remained unmatched.

This clonotype was detected many times. V gene TRBV12-3 or TRBV12-4 combines with J gene TRBJ2-5; D is possibly TRBD2 (6 bases). Trimming shortened V by 1 base and J by 5 bases, and 17 bases separated the two germline ends. The CDR3 is made up of 16 amino acids. In DNA form, the CDR3 reads TGTGCCAGCAGTTTAGAGCTAGCGCAGATGGAGGAGACCCAGTACTTC. As protein: CASSLELAQMEETQYF.

This clonotype was seen many times. The chain employs TRBV27 and TRBJ1-5, with D tentatively TRBD1 (5 bases). Trimming cost V 6 bases and J 7 bases, with 13 bases left between them. There are 13 residues in the CDR3. The germline V gene has CDR1 MNHEY and CDR2 SMNVEV (reference sequence). The CDR3 DNA sequence: TGTGCCAGCAGAGCCGGGACGGCCCAGCCCCAGCATTTT. It is translated as CASRAGTAQPQHF.

This clonotype occurred many times. This chain connects TRBV6-5 to TRBJ2-4, with D possibly being TRBD2 (5 bases). The CDR3 runs 14 residues. With 7 bases removed from V and 7 bases from J, the gap between germline ends came to 17 bases. Germline V CDR1 and CDR2: MNHEY, SVGAGI. As DNA, the CDR3 is TGTGCCAGCACCGGTAACACCGGGGAGAACATTCAGTACTTC. Translated: CASTGNTGENIQYF.

This clonotype was observed at least ten times. The chain combines TRBV2 with TRBJ1-2, with D hard to call. The CDR3 is made up of 13 amino acids. CDR1 is SNHLY, CDR2 FYNNEI, per germline. V lost 5 bases to trimming and J lost 2 bases, with 9 bases between them. The CDR3, as DNA: TGTGCCAGCAGTCCCGGCCCAAACTATGGCTACACCTTC. Protein product: CASSPGPNYGYTF.

This clonotype was picked up a small number of times. This chain uses TRBV20-1 with TRBJ1-4; D is undetermined. Trimming left V 6 bases short and J 0 bases short, with 14 bases between. Germline V gene lookup returns CDR1 DFQATT and CDR2 SNEGSKA (reference sequence). The CDR3 totals 15 residues. CDR3 nucleotide sequence: TGCAGTGCAAAGAAGGCGGAGACAACTAATGAAAAACTGTTTTTT. Amino acid sequence: CSAKKAETTNEKLFF.

Ten or more counts support this clonotype. The V and J genes are TRBV12-3 or TRBV12-4 and TRBJ1-2; no reliable D call. This CDR3 has 15 residues. V was cut by 4 bases and J by 4 bases, with 16 bases left in between. CDR3 nucleotides: TGTGCCAGCAGTTCGGAGCTCCGATCTTCCTATGGCTACACCTTC. Amino acid sequence: CASSSELRSSYGYTF.

There are many counts of this clonotype. The chain employs TRBV10-3 and TRBJ1-1; D unresolved. This CDR3 region has 12 residues. CDR1 and CDR2 (germline): ENHRY, SYGVKD. Trimming cost V 0 bases and J 5 bases, with 4 bases left between them. CDR3 in amino acids: CAISESLTEAFF. DNA for the CDR3: TGTGCCATCAGTGAGTCGTTGACTGAAGCTTTCTTT.

This clonotype has at least ten counts. The V gene is TRBV13, the J gene TRBJ1-6; the D gene is possibly TRBD1 (5 bases). Looked up from germline, CDR1 is PRHDT and CDR2 is FYEKMQ (reference sequence). This CDR3 has 18 residues. V lost 1 base, J lost 7 bases, and 20 bases lay in between. CDR3 bases: TGTGCCAGCAGCTTAGAGTCCCTTTTTGAGGGGCGCAATTCACCCCTCCACTTT. This translates into CASSLESLFEGRNSPLHF.

This clonotype has at least ten counts. The rearrangement links TRBV7-9 to TRBJ2-1; D ambiguous. From germline, CDR1 is SEHNR and CDR2 FQNEAQ (reference sequence). There are 15 residues in the CDR3. Trimming shortened V by 7 bases and J by 0 bases, and 13 bases separated the two germline ends. The CDR3 is CASTSPGPSYNEQFF. In DNA form, the CDR3 reads TGTGCCAGCACCTCCCCTGGACCCTCCTACAATGAGCAGTTCTTC.

This clonotype occurred many times. The gene calls are TRBV20-1 and TRBJ2-7; D unclear. Germline CDR1 is DFQATT and CDR2 is SNEGSKA (reference sequence). V was pared by 6 bases and J by 9 bases, with 21 bases between. This CDR3 has 13 residues. The CDR3 reads CSAGRAPHPRQYF. The CDR3 nucleotides are TGCAGTGCGGGTCGCGCCCCCCATCCGAGGCAGTACTTC.

In nucleotides, the CDR3 is TGTGCCAGCAGCCCCAGCACTGGGCACACCGGGGAGCTGTTTTTT. Encoded protein: CASSPSTGHTGELFF. The chain carries TRBV11-2 and TRBJ2-2, with D uncertain. Trimming removed 5 bases from V and 3 bases from J, with 13 bases in between. The CDR3 is made up of 15 amino acids. The germline gives CDR1 SGHAT, CDR2 FQNNGV. Full variable domain (outside the CDR3, taken from reference TRBV11-2 and TRBJ2-2): EAGVAQSPRYKIIEKRQSVAFWCNPISGHATLYWYQQILGQGPKLLIQFQNNGVVDDSQLPKDRFSAERLKGVDSTLKIQPAKLEDSAVYLCASSPSTGHTGELFFGEGSRLTVL.

The chain combines TRBV19 with TRBJ1-5; weak D call: TRBD1 (5 bases). V was trimmed by 7 bases and J by 4 bases, leaving 14 bases between them. This CDR3 has 14 amino acids. Germline-derived CDR1 and CDR2 are LNHDA and SQIVND (reference sequence). CDR3 residues: CASTPGAGNQPQHF. The DNA of the CDR3 is TGTGCCAGTACTCCCGGGGCAGGGAATCAGCCCCAGCATTTT.

This clonotype was seen many times. The chain uses TRBV12-3 or TRBV12-4 and TRBJ1-2; 9 bases line up with TRBD1. With V trimmed by 6 bases and J by 6 bases, 8 bases remained unmatched. The CDR3 totals 14 residues. CDR3 in amino acids: CASSPDRGYDGYTF. The CDR3 coding sequence is TGTGCCAGCAGCCCGGACAGGGGTTATGATGGCTACACCTTC.

This clonotype turned up a few times. The chain has TRBV29-1 and TRBJ2-5; D ambiguous. Per the germline V gene, CDR1 is SQVTM and CDR2 is ANQGSEA. The V and J ends lost 5 bases and 1 base respectively, with 8 bases between them. There are 12 residues in the CDR3. The CDR3 DNA sequence: TGCAGCGTTATCGTCAGCCAAGAGACCCAGTACTTC. Its protein is CSVIVSQETQYF.

V gene TRBV5-6 combines with J gene TRBJ1-1; D is ambiguous. Trimming left V 2 bases short and J 0 bases short, with 11 bases between. Germline V gene lookup returns CDR1 SGHDT and CDR2 YYEEEE. This CDR3 comprises 15 residues. The CDR3 reads CASSLRRVMNTEAFF. DNA of the CDR3: TGTGCCAGCAGCTTAAGACGAGTGATGAACACTGAAGCTTTCTTT.